This is a list of T cell receptor beta chains from one sample in a study of cytomegalovirus exposure and HLA in healthy donors. Data came from immunoSEQ multiplex PCR; TCRdb stores just in-frame clones and leaves some out. This sample's clone table lists fewer than 250,000 clones. The material sequenced was PBMCs. The receptors here all came from a woman in her 30s in good health and CMV-seropositive. Each CDR3 is given without its conserved first and last residue.

V gene	CDR3 protein
TRBV19	ASWGGATYEQY
TRBV13	ASSLSGNEKLF
TRBV7-2	ASRGRGLGEAF
TRBV7-2	ASSFAPVPEQY
TRBV28	ASSSISGSAYNEQF
TRBV6-5	ASTPGSTMGYT
TRBV6-5	ASRSDTYQPQH
TRBV25-1	ASRKLDYEQF
TRBV5-5	ASSPDRFDYGYT
TRBV9	ASSVGNGRVETQY
TRBV2	ASSPNRGGETQY
TRBV7-2	ASSQSVGQGYEQY
TRBV14	ASSQGLTQY
TRBV29-1	SVARLAGAYEQF
TRBV6-5	ASSYSNGPAGEQF
TRBV5-6	ASSLSGHPFHGYT
TRBV28	ASSPYRDRGTEAF
TRBV30	AWRVGGYTEAF
TRBV29-1	SVEANRDPYEQY
TRBV19	ASTIRQGGRRNGYT
TRBV5-1	ASSLASGPASGNTIY
TRBV5-6	ASSLGQGTPNEKLF
TRBV5-1	ASSLGTGSSGNTIY
TRBV10-1	ASSEGAGAGDTQY
TRBV6-1	ASSDYRGEAF
TRBV28	ASSTGGNSNQPQH
TRBV4-3	ASSQEKQYTEAF
TRBV7-2	ASSSSTDTQY
TRBV10-1	ASRPSGSYEQY
TRBV19	ASRRDRGSSYTEAF
TRBV28	ASSLYGRGYT
TRBV11-2	ASSSGTGDYNEQF
TRBV5-1	ASSSRGLSGGAHEKLF
TRBV2	ASVGQDKNIQY
TRBV6-1	ASSVLKGQNNEKLF
TRBV4-2	ASSQDPTGYYGYT
TRBV13	ASSPTGDTEAFFGPTGDTEAF
TRBV5-1	ASSFGRGTQDTQY
TRBV19	ASSTWEGYTEAF
TRBV7-2	ASTRAGTPYNEQF
TRBV5-4	ASSLGLAATDTQY
TRBV5-1	ASSLSGGASYEQY
TRBV7-9	ASSPPDRGVNEQF
TRBV4-3	ASSQAGSGRIDEQY
TRBV7-2	ASSLRREYQETQY
TRBV10-3	AISEVLIGQETQY
TRBV28	AGKGGPVNQPQH
TRBV18	ASSQSTGPSNQPQH
TRBV5-4	ASSLVVREGTDTQY
TRBV6-6	ASRQSRTGAIEAF
TRBV28	ASRAPGQFYT
TRBV5-8	ASSWDPGQGGTEAF
TRBV10-1	ASSPGLARDPSTDTQY
TRBV6-5	ASSYRSGTSRGTQY
TRBV27	ASSLAGRNTEAF
TRBV5-1	ASSLERAGAELY
TRBV4-3	ASSRGQGNYEQY
TRBV7-9	ATFRGGEETQY
TRBV2	ASSEVVSSQETQY